This TCR beta chain was retrieved from a study of blood T cells in healthy people across ages. Combining a sample-barcoded 5' primer with a J-beta primer mix, a second PCR ran for roughly 7 to 12 cycles. A tag from a template-switch adaptor with 12 random nucleotides marked each cDNA molecule. Each sample yielded at least 2.5 million CDR3-containing paired-end reads. TCRdb fed the 5' RACE reads into MiXCR, producing one record per CDR3 protein. The table has under 800,000 distinct CDR3 sequences, more than 40% seen once. Study-wide results and caveats: The recorded TCR beta diversity per million T cells decreased in a roughly linear manner with age.

V lost 1 base and J lost 6; bases outside the gene matches: 9. The CDR3 is 16 amino acids. The germline CDR1 and CDR2 sequences are SGHTA and FQGNSA. On this clonotype: What it recognizes is unknown.

The receptor's source is a woman aged 60 to 75 in good health. This chain uses TRBV7-2 with TRBJ1-2; 9 positions match TRBD1. Sequenced material: blood. CDR3 region: CASSLVGGQGIHGYTF. CDR3 bases: TGTGCCAGCAGCTTAGTCGGGGGACAGGGAATTCATGGCTACACCTTC.